This T cell receptor (beta chain) was retrieved from a study of blood T cell repertoires in COVID-19. Study information: There were acute and convalescent COVID-19 samples, and they came from the United States, Italy and Spain. Sample material is recorded as cDNA or gDNA derived from T cells, B-cell-depleted T cells, or PBMCs.

The ends were cut back, 4 bases at V and 9 bases at J, with 10 bases in the middle. The CDR3 has 13 residues. CDR1 MRHNA and CDR2 SNTAGT come from the germline V gene. In the authors' workflow: Reference gene primer amplification gave estimated nucleated cell counts. TCRdb keeps only in-frame clones here, not all; method: immunoSEQ multiplex PCR. Clone size and the V and J calls come from that table; the DNA yielded D and trimming. The profile shows some 380,000 clones, roughly 89% of them singletons. The sequencing sample was made of peripheral blood. The rearrangement uses TRBV6-4 and TRBJ1-6; tentative D call: TRBD1 (5 bases). The receptor's source is a young man with active or convalescent COVID-19. The CDR3 bases are TGTGCCAGCAGTGCCGCCGGGGGTTCACCCCTCCACTTT. This codes for CASSAAGGSPLHF.